This TCR beta chain emerged from a study of regulatory T cells in long-lasting Graves disease. The V end was cut by 1 base, the J end by 5 bases, with 17 bases between. Germline V gene sequence: CDR1 SGHVS, CDR2 FNYEAQ. The CDR3 contains 16 residues. Regarding time point: newly diagnosed GD, antithyroid drugs for less than 3 months. Researchers made the TCR library from RNA that was extracted from PBMCs. Study-level findings and limits: It was in persistent disease that TRBV28, TRBJ1-2 and TRBJ2-5 were favored.

CDR3 regions were amplified by Arm-PCR using iRepertoire HTBI primers to build TCR beta libraries. TCRdb fed the multiplex PCR reads into MiXCR, producing one record per CDR3 protein. The sample gives 350,000 to 450,000 distinct CDR3 sequences, about an eighth of which show up once; approximately 17% is in the top ten. This clonotype was recorded at least ten times. No antigen is known for it. This sample also belongs to another study, concerning T cells in Graves' hyperthyroidism and ophthalmopathy. Per that paper: Most expanded thyroid clonotypes above 0.001 also appeared in blood.

This clonotype was sampled from a woman aged 18-29 years with Graves disease. Sample: peripheral blood mononuclear cells (PBMCs), taken at new diagnosis, from a patient treated with antithyroid drugs. This chain links TRBV7-6 with TRBJ1-2; D is perhaps TRBD1 (6 bases). In DNA form, the CDR3 reads TGTGCCAGCAGCTTAGGAGAACTACAGGGTGGTTATGGCTACACCTTC. Translating gives CASSLGELQGGYGYTF.